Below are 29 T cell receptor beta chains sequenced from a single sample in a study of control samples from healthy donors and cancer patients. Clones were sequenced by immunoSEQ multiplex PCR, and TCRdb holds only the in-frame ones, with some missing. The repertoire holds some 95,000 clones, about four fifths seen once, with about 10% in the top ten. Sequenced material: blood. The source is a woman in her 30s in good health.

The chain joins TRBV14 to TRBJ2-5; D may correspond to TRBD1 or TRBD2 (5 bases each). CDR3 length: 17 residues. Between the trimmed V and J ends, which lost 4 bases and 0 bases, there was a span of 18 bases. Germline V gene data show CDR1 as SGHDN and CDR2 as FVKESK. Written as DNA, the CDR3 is TGTGCCAGCAGCCTGGCCGGGACCTCCCCGTACCAAGAGACCCAGTACTTC. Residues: CASSLAGTSPYQETQYF.

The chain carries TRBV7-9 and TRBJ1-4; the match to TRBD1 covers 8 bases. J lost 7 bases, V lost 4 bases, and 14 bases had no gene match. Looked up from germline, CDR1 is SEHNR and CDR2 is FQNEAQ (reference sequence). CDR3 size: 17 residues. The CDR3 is CASSSIWQGAKGEKLFF. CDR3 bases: TGTGCCAGCAGCTCCATTTGGCAGGGGGCTAAGGGTGAAAAACTGTTTTTT.

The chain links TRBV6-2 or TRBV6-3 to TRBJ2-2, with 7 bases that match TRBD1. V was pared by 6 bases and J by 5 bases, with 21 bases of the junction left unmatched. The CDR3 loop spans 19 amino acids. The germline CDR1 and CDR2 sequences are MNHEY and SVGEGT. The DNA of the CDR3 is TGTGCCAGCAGCCCATTGGAAGACAGGTTCAGGGGGAATACCGGGGAGCTGTTTTTT. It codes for CASSPLEDRFRGNTGELFF.

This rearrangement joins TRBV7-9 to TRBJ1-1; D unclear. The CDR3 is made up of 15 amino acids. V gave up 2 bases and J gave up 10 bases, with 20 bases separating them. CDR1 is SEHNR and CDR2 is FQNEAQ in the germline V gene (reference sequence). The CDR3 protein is CASSLSIETSRGAFF. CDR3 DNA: TGTGCCAGCAGCTTAAGTATCGAAACATCCCGGGGAGCTTTCTTT.

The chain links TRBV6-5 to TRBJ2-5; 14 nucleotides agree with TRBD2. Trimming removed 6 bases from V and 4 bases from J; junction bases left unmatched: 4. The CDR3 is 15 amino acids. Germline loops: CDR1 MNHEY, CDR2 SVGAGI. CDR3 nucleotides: TGTGCCAGCAGGGTGGGACTAGCGGGGGCAGAGACCCAGTACTTC. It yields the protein CASRVGLAGAETQYF.

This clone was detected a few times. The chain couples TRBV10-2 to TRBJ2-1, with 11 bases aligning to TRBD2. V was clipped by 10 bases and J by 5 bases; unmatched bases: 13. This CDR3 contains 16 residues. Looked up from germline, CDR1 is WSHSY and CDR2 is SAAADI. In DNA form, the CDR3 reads TGCGCCACCGGTAGCGGGGGGGCCCCTTCGGACAATGAGCAGTTCTTC. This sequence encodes CATGSGGAPSDNEQFF.

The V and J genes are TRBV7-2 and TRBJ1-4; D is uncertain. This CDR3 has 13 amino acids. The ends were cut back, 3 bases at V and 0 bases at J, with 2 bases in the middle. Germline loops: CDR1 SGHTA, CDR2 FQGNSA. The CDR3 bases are TGTGCCAGCAGCTTTACAACTAATGAAAAACTGTTTTTT. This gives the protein CASSFTTNEKLFF.

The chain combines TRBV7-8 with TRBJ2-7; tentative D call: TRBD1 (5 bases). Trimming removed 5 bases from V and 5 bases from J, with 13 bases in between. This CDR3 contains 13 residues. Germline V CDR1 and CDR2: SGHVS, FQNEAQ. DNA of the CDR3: TGTGCCAGCAGCCCCCCCTCCAGGGACGAGCAGTACTTC. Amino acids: CASSPPSRDEQYF.

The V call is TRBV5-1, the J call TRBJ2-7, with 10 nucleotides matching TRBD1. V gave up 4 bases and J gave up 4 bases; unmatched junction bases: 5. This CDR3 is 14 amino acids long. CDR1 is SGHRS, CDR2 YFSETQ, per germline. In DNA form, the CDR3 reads TGCGCCAGCAGCCGGGGACAGGGGAATTACGAGCAGTACTTC. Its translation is CASSRGQGNYEQYF.

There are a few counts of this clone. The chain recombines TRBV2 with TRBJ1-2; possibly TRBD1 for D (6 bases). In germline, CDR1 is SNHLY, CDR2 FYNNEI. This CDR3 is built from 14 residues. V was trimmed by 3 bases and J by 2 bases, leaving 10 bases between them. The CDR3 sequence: CASSELRGNYGYTF. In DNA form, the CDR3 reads TGTGCCAGCAGTGAGCTTAGGGGGAACTATGGCTACACCTTC.

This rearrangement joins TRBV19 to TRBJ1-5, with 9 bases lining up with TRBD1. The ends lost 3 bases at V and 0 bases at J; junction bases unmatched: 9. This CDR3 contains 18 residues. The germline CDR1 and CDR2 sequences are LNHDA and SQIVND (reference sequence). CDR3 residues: CASSMGTGRLISNQPQHF. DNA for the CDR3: TGTGCCAGTAGTATGGGGACAGGGAGATTGATTAGCAATCAGCCCCAGCATTTT.

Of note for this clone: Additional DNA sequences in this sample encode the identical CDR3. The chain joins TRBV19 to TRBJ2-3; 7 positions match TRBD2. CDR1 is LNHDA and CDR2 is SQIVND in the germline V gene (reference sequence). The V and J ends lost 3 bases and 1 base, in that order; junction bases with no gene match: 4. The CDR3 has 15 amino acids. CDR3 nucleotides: TGTGCCAGTAGTATTTATCGGGGGGGCACAGATACGCAGTATTTT. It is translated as CASSIYRGGTDTQYF.

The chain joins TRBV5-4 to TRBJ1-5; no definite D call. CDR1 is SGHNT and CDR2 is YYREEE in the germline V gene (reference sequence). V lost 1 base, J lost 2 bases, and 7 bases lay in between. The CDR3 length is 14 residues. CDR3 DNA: TGTGCCAGCAGCTTGTGGGGTGGCAATCAGCCCCAGCATTTT. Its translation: CASSLWGGNQPQHF.

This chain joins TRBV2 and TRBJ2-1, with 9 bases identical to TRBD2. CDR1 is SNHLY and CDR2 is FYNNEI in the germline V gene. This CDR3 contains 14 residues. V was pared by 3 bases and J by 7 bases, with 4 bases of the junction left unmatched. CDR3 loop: CASSEELAGNEQFF. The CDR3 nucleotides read TGTGCCAGCAGTGAGGAGCTAGCGGGGAATGAGCAGTTCTTC.

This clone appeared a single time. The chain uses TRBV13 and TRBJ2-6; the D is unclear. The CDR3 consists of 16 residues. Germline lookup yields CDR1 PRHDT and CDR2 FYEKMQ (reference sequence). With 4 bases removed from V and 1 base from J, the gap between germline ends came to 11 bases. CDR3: CASSSWGGSGANVLTF. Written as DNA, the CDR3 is TGTGCCAGCAGCTCATGGGGTGGGTCTGGGGCCAACGTCCTGACTTTC.

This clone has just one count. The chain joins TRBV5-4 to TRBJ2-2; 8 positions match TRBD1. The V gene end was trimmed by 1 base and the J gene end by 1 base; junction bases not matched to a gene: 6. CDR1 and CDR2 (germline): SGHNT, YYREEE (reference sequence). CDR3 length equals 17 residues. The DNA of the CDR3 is TGTGCCAGCAGCTTGTGGACAGGGAAATGGAACACCGGGGAGCTGTTTTTT. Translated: CASSLWTGKWNTGELFF.

The CDR3 DNA sequence: TGTGCCAGCAGCCCAATGAGCGGACAGAAGGGTCATGGCTACACCTTC. It is translated as CASSPMSGQKGHGYTF. The gene calls are TRBV5-6 and TRBJ1-2, with D possibly being TRBD1 (6 bases). This CDR3 region has 16 residues. Germline values: CDR1 SGHDT, CDR2 YYEEEE. The germline V and J ends were trimmed by 4 bases and 6 bases, with 22 bases remaining between them.

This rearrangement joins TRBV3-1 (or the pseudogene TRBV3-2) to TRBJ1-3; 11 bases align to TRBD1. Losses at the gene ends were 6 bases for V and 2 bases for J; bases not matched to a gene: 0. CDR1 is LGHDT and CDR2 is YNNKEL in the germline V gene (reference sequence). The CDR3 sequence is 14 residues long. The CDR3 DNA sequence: TGTGCCAGCAGGGACAGGGGGCCTGGAAACACCATATATTTT. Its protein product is CASRDRGPGNTIYF.

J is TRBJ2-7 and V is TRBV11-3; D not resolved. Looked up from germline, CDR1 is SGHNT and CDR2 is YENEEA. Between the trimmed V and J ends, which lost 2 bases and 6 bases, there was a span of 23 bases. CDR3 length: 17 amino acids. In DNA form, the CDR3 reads TGTGCCAGCAGCTTAATGGGTCGAGAAGGGAAGATAAGCGAGCAGTACTTC. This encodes CASSLMGREGKISEQYF.

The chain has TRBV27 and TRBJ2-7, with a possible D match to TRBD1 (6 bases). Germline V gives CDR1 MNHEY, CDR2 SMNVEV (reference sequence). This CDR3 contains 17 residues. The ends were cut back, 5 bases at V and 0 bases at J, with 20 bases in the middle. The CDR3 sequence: CASSPSTGRPSSYEQYF. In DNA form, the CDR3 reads TGTGCCAGCAGTCCATCAACAGGGCGACCTTCCTCCTACGAGCAGTACTTC.

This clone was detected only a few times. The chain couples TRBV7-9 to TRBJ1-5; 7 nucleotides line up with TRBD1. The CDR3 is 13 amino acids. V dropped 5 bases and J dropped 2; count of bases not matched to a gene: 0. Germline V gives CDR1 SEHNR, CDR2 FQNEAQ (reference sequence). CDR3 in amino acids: CASSQGGNQPQHF. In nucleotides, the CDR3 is TGTGCCAGCAGCCAGGGGGGCAATCAGCCCCAGCATTTT. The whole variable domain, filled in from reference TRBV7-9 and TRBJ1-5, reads DTGVSQNPRHKITKRGQNVTFRCDPISEHNRLYWYRQTLGQGPEFLTYFQNEAQLEKSRLLSDRFSAERPKGSFSTLEIQRTEQGDSAMYLCASSQGGNQPQHFGDGTRLSIL.

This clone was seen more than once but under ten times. This CDR3 reads CASSGRTGGPNTEAFF. The DNA of the CDR3 is TGTGCCAGCAGTGGGAGGACAGGGGGCCCGAACACTGAAGCTTTCTTT. This rearrangement joins TRBV2 to TRBJ1-1, with 11 nucleotides matching TRBD1. Germline V gene sequence: CDR1 SNHLY, CDR2 FYNNEI. The CDR3 length is 16 residues. Trimming at V came to 4 bases and at J to 1 base, leaving 5 bases not matched to a gene. The full variable domain, its missing parts supplied by reference TRBV2 and TRBJ1-1, is EPEVTQTPSHQVTQMGQEVILRCVPISNHLYFYWYRQILGQKVEFLVSFYNNEISEKSEIFDDQFSVERPDGSNFTLKIRSTKLEDSAMYFCASSGRTGGPNTEAFFGQGTRLTVV.

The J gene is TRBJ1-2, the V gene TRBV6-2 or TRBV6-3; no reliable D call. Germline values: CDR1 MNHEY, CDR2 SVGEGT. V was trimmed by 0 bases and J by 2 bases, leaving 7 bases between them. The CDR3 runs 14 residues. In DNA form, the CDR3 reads TGTGCCAGCAGTTACTCTGGAGCCAACTATGGCTACACCTTC. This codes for CASSYSGANYGYTF.

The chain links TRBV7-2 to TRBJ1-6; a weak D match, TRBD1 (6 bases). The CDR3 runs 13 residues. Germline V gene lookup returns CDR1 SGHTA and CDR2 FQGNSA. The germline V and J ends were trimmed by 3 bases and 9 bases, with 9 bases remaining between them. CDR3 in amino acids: CASSLQGFSPLHF. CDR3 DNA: TGTGCCAGCAGCTTGCAGGGGTTTTCACCCCTCCACTTT.

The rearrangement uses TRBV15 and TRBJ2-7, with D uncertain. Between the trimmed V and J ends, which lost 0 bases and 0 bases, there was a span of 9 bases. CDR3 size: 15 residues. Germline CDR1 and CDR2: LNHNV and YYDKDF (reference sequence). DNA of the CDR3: TGTGCCACCAGCAGAGATCGCTACAGCTCCTACGAGCAGTACTTC. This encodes CATSRDRYSSYEQYF.

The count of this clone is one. This chain's CDR3 is CATSDFRGREGEQFF. The CDR3 region has the DNA TGTGCCACCAGTGATTTTCGTGGCAGGGAGGGTGAGCAGTTCTTC. This chain joins TRBV24-1 and TRBJ2-1; 7 bases are shared with TRBD2. This CDR3 region has 15 residues. Trimming at V came to 1 base and at J to 9 bases, leaving 8 bases not matched to a gene. Germline values: CDR1 KGHDR, CDR2 SFDVKD.

The CDR3, as DNA: TGTGCCAGCAGTTACGGACAGGGTGGAAGCAATCAGCCCCAGCATTTT. It yields the protein CASSYGQGGSNQPQHF. V is TRBV6-6 and J is TRBJ1-5; 8 positions agree with TRBD1. CDR1 is MNHNY, CDR2 SVGAGI, per germline (reference sequence). The CDR3 is 16 amino acids. The ends lost 2 bases at V and 1 base at J; junction bases unmatched: 4.

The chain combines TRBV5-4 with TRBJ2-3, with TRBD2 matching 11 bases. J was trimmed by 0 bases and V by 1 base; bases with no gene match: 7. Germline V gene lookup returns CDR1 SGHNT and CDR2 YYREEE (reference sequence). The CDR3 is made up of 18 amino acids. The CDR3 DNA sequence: TGTGCCAGCAGCTTGCCTACTAGCGGGGGAGCTAGCACAGATACGCAGTATTTT. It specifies CASSLPTSGGASTDTQYF.

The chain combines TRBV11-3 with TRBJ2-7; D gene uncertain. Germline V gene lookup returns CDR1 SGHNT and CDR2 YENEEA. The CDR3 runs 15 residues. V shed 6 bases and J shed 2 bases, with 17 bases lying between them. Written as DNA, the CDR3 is TGTGCCAGCAGTCCAACCCCCCCGTTCGCCTACGAGCAGTACTTC. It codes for CASSPTPPFAYEQYF.